Listed below are T cell receptor beta chains from one sample, sequenced in a study of blood T cell repertoires in COVID-19. TCRdb's table, derived via immunoSEQ multiplex PCR, lists solely in-frame clones and lacks some. Of about 170,000 clones listed, around 82% are singletons. Sequenced: peripheral blood. These receptors all come from a man older than 75 with COVID-19, enrolled during active disease. Each CDR3 is given with its conserved first and last residue. The D gene is left open where the match is weak. Clone size appears in some rows only: once, few, many, or a class for an expanded clone.

CDR3 DNA: TGTGCCAGTAGGCCTACAGGGACCGAGACCCAGTACTTC; CDR3 protein: CASRPTGTETQYF; clone size: NA; J gene: TRBJ2-5; V gene: TRBV19; D gene: NA
CDR3 DNA: TGTGCCAGCAGCCGGGACAGGGTCAATTCACCCCTCCACTTT; CDR3 protein: CASSRDRVNSPLHF; clone size: once; J gene: TRBJ1-6; V gene: TRBV25-1; D gene: TRBD1
CDR3 DNA: TGTGCCAGCAGTAGACAGGGACAGCCCCAGCATTTT; CDR3 protein: CASSRQGQPQHF; clone size: NA; J gene: TRBJ1-5; V gene: TRBV7-3; D gene: TRBD1
CDR3 DNA: TGTGCCAGCAGTTCCAGACAAAAGGGGGAAGAGACCCAGTACTTC; CDR3 protein: CASSSRQKGEETQYF; clone size: NA; J gene: TRBJ2-5; V gene: TRBV28; D gene: NA
CDR3 DNA: TGTGCCAGTAGTCGTCGCAGGGGCGATGGCTACACCTTC; CDR3 protein: CASSRRRGDGYTF; clone size: NA; J gene: TRBJ1-2; V gene: TRBV19; D gene: NA
CDR3 DNA: TGTGCCAGCAGCTTTAAGGACACCCAGGATACGCAGTATTTT; CDR3 protein: CASSFKDTQDTQYF; clone size: NA; J gene: TRBJ2-3; V gene: TRBV5-4; D gene: NA
CDR3 DNA: TGTGCCAGCAGCGGTGGACCGACAGGGGGCCGCTATGGCTACACCTTC; CDR3 protein: CASSGGPTGGRYGYTF; clone size: NA; J gene: TRBJ1-2; V gene: TRBV9; D gene: TRBD1
CDR3 DNA: TGTGCCAGCACCCCCAACCGGGACAGAAGGGAAGAGCAGTACTTC; CDR3 protein: CASTPNRDRREEQYF; clone size: once; J gene: TRBJ2-7; V gene: TRBV27; D gene: TRBD1
CDR3 DNA: TGTGCCAGCATCCAAGGTAGCGGTGGCGGGGAGCTGTTTTTT; CDR3 protein: CASIQGSGGGELFF; clone size: NA; J gene: TRBJ2-2; V gene: TRBV9; D gene: NA
CDR3 DNA: TGTGCCAGCACCTTAACGACAGGGGCTAATGAAAAACTGTTTTTT; CDR3 protein: CASTLTTGANEKLFF; clone size: few; J gene: TRBJ1-4; V gene: TRBV5-5; D gene: TRBD1
CDR3 DNA: TGTGCCAGCAGTTACATCAATAGCAATCAGCCCCAGCATTTT; CDR3 protein: CASSYINSNQPQHF; clone size: NA; J gene: TRBJ1-5; V gene: TRBV6-6; D gene: NA
CDR3 DNA: TGTGCCAGCAGCTTAACTGGGGGCGCGGGTTCACCCCTCCACTTT; CDR3 protein: CASSLTGGAGSPLHF; clone size: NA; J gene: TRBJ1-6; V gene: TRBV7-2; D gene: NA
CDR3 DNA: TGTGCCAGCAGCTTCGACATTGAGCAGTTCTTC; CDR3 protein: CASSFDIEQFF; clone size: NA; J gene: TRBJ2-1; V gene: TRBV9; D gene: NA
CDR3 DNA: TGTGCCAGCAGCCAACAGGGGTCGGATGGCTACACCTTC; CDR3 protein: CASSQQGSDGYTF; clone size: NA; J gene: TRBJ1-2; V gene: TRBV16; D gene: NA
CDR3 DNA: TGTGCCAGCAGCTTCGGCGGGTCAATGAATTCACCCCTCCACTTT; CDR3 protein: CASSFGGSMNSPLHF; clone size: few; J gene: TRBJ1-6; V gene: TRBV7-9; D gene: NA
CDR3 DNA: TGTGCCAGTAGTTCCAGGGGGCCGGGGGCTTTCTTT; CDR3 protein: CASSSRGPGAFF; clone size: NA; J gene: TRBJ1-1; V gene: TRBV19; D gene: TRBD1
CDR3 DNA: TGTGCCAGCAGCGCCGCCTGGGGGGGCAGGCAGCCCCAGCATTTT; CDR3 protein: CASSAAWGGRQPQHF; clone size: NA; J gene: TRBJ1-5; V gene: TRBV7-2; D gene: NA
CDR3 DNA: TGTGCCAGCAGTTCTTCAGGGGTGTCGCCTGGGGCCAACGTCCTGACTTTC; CDR3 protein: CASSSSGVSPGANVLTF; clone size: NA; J gene: TRBJ2-6; V gene: TRBV27; D gene: NA
CDR3 DNA: TGTGCCAGCAGTTTAGTTTCGGACTATGGCTACACCTTC; CDR3 protein: CASSLVSDYGYTF; clone size: few; J gene: TRBJ1-2; V gene: TRBV12-3/TRBV12-4; D gene: NA